The 2 T cell receptor beta chains below all came from one sample that was sequenced in a study of blood T cell repertoires in COVID-19 (dated by TCRdb to 2018 to 2020). Libraries were made using the immunoSEQ multiplex PCR assay. Drawn from immuneACCESS, this table holds only the in-frame rearrangements with V and J called that TCRdb kept. Clones are partly lost; checked studies trace under half to an unresolved V gene and leave the rest unexplained. The sample table lists some 300,000 clones, approximately 88% of them with a count of one. Together, the top ten hold 6.9% of the sample. Input material: peripheral blood. These receptors originate from a woman in her 30s who had recovered from COVID-19.

This CDR3 is CASSGTGVKQFF. The CDR3 DNA reads as TGTGCCAGCAGCGGGACAGGGGTAAAGCAGTTCTTC. The rearrangement joins TRBV12-3 or TRBV12-4 to TRBJ2-1, with TRBD1 matching over 10 bases. The CDR3 length is 12 residues. Trimming took 6 bases from V and 11 from J; bases not matched to a gene: 4.

V is TRBV5-1 and J is TRBJ2-5; 7 bases fit TRBD1. After removal of 4 bases from V and 4 bases from J, the junction contained 13 bases not matched to a gene. This CDR3 is 16 amino acids long. Germline CDR1 reads SGHRS; CDR2 reads YFSETQ. Here the CDR3 DNA reads TGCGCCAGCAGCCCTAGGGACAGAGGGGTTGGAGAGACCCAGTACTTC. Translated: CASSPRDRGVGETQYF.